This TCR beta chain came from a study of blood T cells in healthy people across ages. With V trimmed by 0 bases and J by 5 bases, 1 base remained unmatched. Germline V gives CDR1 SNHLY, CDR2 FYNNEI. The CDR3 is made up of 14 amino acids. The authors ran a second PCR of about 6 to 11 cycles using a sample-barcoded 5' primer and a J-beta primer mix. Tags on each cDNA molecule came from a template-switch adaptor with 12 random nucleotides. Via MiXCR, TCRdb re-called the 5' RACE reads, giving one row per CDR3 protein. The sample carries approximately 810,000 distinct CDR3 sequences, under 30% recorded once. This clonotype showed up just a few times.

The sequence was obtained from a woman at least 80 years old in good health. The gene calls are TRBV2 and TRBJ1-2, with 9 bases that match TRBD1. The sequencing input was blood. The CDR3 DNA sequence: TGTGCCAGCAGTGAAGCGGGGACAGGGTATGGCTACACCTTC. Translated, it gives CASSEAGTGYGYTF.